This T cell receptor (beta chain) is from a study of T cells in localized non-small cell lung cancer. Profiling relied on immunoSEQ multiplex PCR, and the TCRdb table lists in-frame clones only, not all of them. The table lists roughly 30,000 clones, approximately 90% of them singletons. Study-wide points: Overall survival was longer when the density of T cells in the blood was higher. Sequencing involved a lone tumor region, leaving heterogeneity possible. Of the tissues analyzed, uninvolved adjacent lung showed maximal T cell clonality, greater than tumor.

After removal of 6 bases from V and 2 bases from J, the junction contained 10 bases not matched to a gene. In germline, CDR1 is LNHDA, CDR2 SQIVND (reference sequence). The CDR3 has 15 residues. Regarding this clone: Antigen specificity is unknown.

This receptor was taken from a woman aged 18 to 55 with stage I lung adenocarcinoma. The rearrangement links TRBV19 to TRBJ2-7; 7 bases map to TRBD2. The sample in question was peripheral blood, obtained before any cancer treatment. The CDR3 nucleotides are TGTGCCAGTAGCTCCCGGGAGGTTCTAGCCTACGAGCAGTACTTC. Residues: CASSSREVLAYEQYF. The variable domain in full, with the rest retrieved from reference TRBV19 and TRBJ2-7, is DGGITQSPKYLFRKEGQNVTLSCEQNLNHDAMYWYRQDPGQGLRLIYYSQIVNDFQKGDIAEGYSVSREKKESFPLTVTSAQKNPTAFYLCASSSREVLAYEQYFGPGTRLTVT.